These 24 T cell receptor beta chains were sequenced from one sample in a study of blood T cell repertoires in COVID-19. Only in-frame clones appear in the TCRdb table, and some are missing; sequencing was by immunoSEQ multiplex PCR. The repertoire includes about 140,000 clones, 84% of them detected once, and roughly a tenth sits in the top ten. The source material was peripheral blood. These receptors all stem from a man between 60 and 75 years old with active or convalescent COVID-19.

The rearrangement uses TRBV6-5 and TRBJ1-2, with TRBD1 matching 8 bases. The CDR3 extends over 14 amino acids. The ends lost 2 bases at V and 10 bases at J; junction bases unmatched: 9. Germline CDR1 reads MNHEY; CDR2 reads SVGAGI. The CDR3 DNA sequence: TGTGCCAGCAGTTACACCGGACAGGGAGGCACCTACACCTTC. It translates to CASSYTGQGGTYTF.

This chain joins TRBV4-3 and TRBJ1-2, with TRBD1 as a possible D gene (5 bases). V was pared by 1 base and J by 2 bases, with 8 bases between. Germline assignment: CDR1 LGHNA and CDR2 YSLEER. The CDR3 is 14 residues long. The DNA for the CDR3 is TGCGCCAGCAGCCAAGGGACACTAAACTATGGCTACACCTTC. Residues: CASSQGTLNYGYTF.

The gene calls are TRBV4-3 and TRBJ1-5; 11 nucleotides align to TRBD1. J lost 6 bases, V lost 1 base, and 2 bases had no gene match. Germline V gene data show CDR1 as LGHNA and CDR2 as YSLEER. The length of the CDR3 is 15 residues. The CDR3 protein is CASSQGDRGSQPQHF. CDR3 sequence (DNA): TGCGCCAGCAGCCAAGGGGACAGGGGGAGTCAGCCCCAGCATTTT.

The chain employs TRBV6-1 and TRBJ2-7; the D is unclear. Germline V lookup: CDR1 MNHNS, CDR2 SASEGT. With 2 bases removed from V and 4 bases from J, the gap between germline ends came to 3 bases. CDR3 length equals 11 residues. In DNA form, the CDR3 reads TGTGCCAGCAGTGAATTATACGAGCAGTACTTC. Its protein is CASSELYEQYF.

V is TRBV9 and J is TRBJ1-5; perhaps TRBD1 as D (6 bases). This CDR3 has 15 amino acids. CDR1 and CDR2 (germline): SGDLS, YYNGEE. The V end was cut by 1 base, the J end by 4 bases, with 12 bases between. The DNA of the CDR3 is TGTGCCAGCAGCGTATCTGGGGGCGAAAATCAGCCCCAGCATTTT. It is translated as CASSVSGGENQPQHF.

V and J are TRBV12-3 or TRBV12-4 and TRBJ2-1; TRBD2 aligns across 8 bases. Trimming took 6 bases from V and 11 from J; bases not matched to a gene: 6. CDR3 length equals 12 residues. The CDR3 here is CASRPTSGKQFF. Here the CDR3 DNA reads TGTGCCAGCAGGCCTACTAGCGGAAAGCAGTTCTTC.

This chain joins TRBV5-1 and TRBJ2-6, with 8 bases matching TRBD1. From germline, CDR1 is SGHRS and CDR2 YFSETQ. The CDR3 is 19 residues long. With V trimmed by 4 bases and J by 0 bases, 12 bases remained unmatched. The CDR3 spells CASSLGTGGSISGANVLTF. DNA for the CDR3: TGCGCCAGCAGCCTAGGGACAGGCGGCTCCATCTCTGGGGCCAACGTCCTGACTTTC.

In DNA form, the CDR3 reads TGTGCCAGCAGTTACGAAGGGGGCAGGTACACTGAAGCTTTCTTT. It codes for CASSYEGGRYTEAFF. This sequence joins TRBV11-2 and TRBJ1-1; 7 nucleotides match TRBD1. With 6 bases clipped from V and 3 bases from J, the junction kept 10 bases outside the gene matches. Germline V gene sequence: CDR1 SGHAT, CDR2 FQNNGV. This CDR3 spans 15 amino acids.

This sequence joins TRBV7-8 and TRBJ2-5, with TRBD2 matching over 11 bases. J was trimmed by 5 bases and V by 3 bases; bases with no gene match: 8. The V gene's germline CDR1 is SGHVS and CDR2 FQNEAQ. CDR3 length: 16 amino acids. The CDR3 DNA reads as TGTGCCAGCAGCTTCCCTCGACTAGCGGGGAGGGAGACCCAGTACTTC. This codes for CASSFPRLAGRETQYF. Complete variable domain (other parts from reference TRBV7-8 and TRBJ2-5): GAGVSQSPRYKVAKRGQDVALRCDPISGHVSLFWYQQALGQGPEFLTYFQNEAQLDKSGLPSDRFFAERPEGSVSTLKIQRTQQEDSAVYLCASSFPRLAGRETQYFGPGTRLLVL.

This sequence joins TRBV19 and TRBJ2-3, with TRBD2 as a possible D gene (5 bases). The V end lost 7 bases, the J end lost 3 bases, and 8 bases lay between the germline ends. The V gene's germline CDR1 is LNHDA and CDR2 SQIVND (reference sequence). The length of the CDR3 is 12 residues. The CDR3 sequence is CASTGGTDTQYF. The CDR3 DNA follows: TGTGCCAGTACCGGAGGAACAGATACGCAGTATTTT.

This chain connects TRBV6-2 or TRBV6-3 to TRBJ2-3, with TRBD2 matching over 11 bases. Germline V gene data show CDR1 as MNHEY and CDR2 as SVGEGT. V trimming: 2 bases; J trimming: 3 bases; junction bases outside the gene matches: 7. This CDR3 region has 17 residues. The CDR3 protein is CASSYGLAGGPTDTQYF. DNA of the CDR3: TGTGCCAGCAGTTACGGATTAGCGGGAGGGCCAACAGATACGCAGTATTTT.

CDR3 nucleotides: TGTGCCAGTAAGGATGCAGGGGGCCTGGTACAGCCCCAGCATTTT. Its translation is CASKDAGGLVQPQHF. J is TRBJ1-5 and V is TRBV19; 8 bases are a match to TRBD1. Germline V gene sequence: CDR1 LNHDA, CDR2 SQIVND (reference sequence). Losses at the gene ends were 7 bases for V and 7 bases for J; bases not matched to a gene: 12. The CDR3 has 15 amino acids.

This chain links TRBV7-2 with TRBJ2-3, with D perhaps matching TRBD2 (5 bases). Germline CDR1 and CDR2: SGHTA and FQGNSA. CDR3 length: 16 amino acids. V was trimmed by 6 bases and J by 7 bases, leaving 23 bases between them. DNA of the CDR3: TGTGCCAGCAGTTTATCCACGGGATTTACTCCTCATACGCAGTATTTT. Encoded protein: CASSLSTGFTPHTQYF.

This sequence joins TRBV11-2 and TRBJ2-7; D is possibly TRBD2 (5 bases). With 5 bases removed from V and 3 bases from J, the gap between germline ends came to 11 bases. Germline CDR1 and CDR2: SGHAT and FQNNGV. The CDR3 has 13 amino acids. The DNA for the CDR3 is TGTGCCAGCAGCCCGGGGTACGGCTACGAGCAGTACGTC. As protein: CASSPGYGYEQYV.

The gene calls are TRBV6-2 or TRBV6-3 and TRBJ2-3; weak D call: TRBD2 (5 bases). Germline CDR1 is MNHEY and CDR2 is SVGEGT. Trimming removed 4 bases from V and 3 bases from J, with 14 bases in between. The CDR3 extends over 15 amino acids. The CDR3 is CASSLAQGGTDTQYF. The CDR3 bases are TGTGCCAGCAGTTTGGCCCAAGGAGGTACAGATACGCAGTATTTT.

This clone was picked up one time. The chain is built from TRBV11-2 and TRBJ2-5; no firm D call. Trimming stripped 0 bases from V and 1 base from J, with 15 bases between. CDR3 size: 17 residues. Germline CDR1 is SGHAT and CDR2 is FQNNGV. The CDR3 DNA reads TGTGCCAGCAGCTTAGAGTTCCCAGGCATGGTCCAAGAGACCCAGTACTTC. Its translation: CASSLEFPGMVQETQYF.

A single count supports this clone. The chain couples TRBV3-1 (or the pseudogene TRBV3-2) to TRBJ1-1; no definite D call. This CDR3 spans 15 amino acids. CDR1 and CDR2 from the germline V gene are LGHDT and YNNKEL (reference sequence). Between the trimmed V and J ends, which lost 1 base and 3 bases, there was a span of 12 bases. The CDR3 DNA is TGTGCCAGCAGCCAAGCAAGCACGTATTACACTGAAGCTTTCTTT. Translated: CASSQASTYYTEAFF.

The rearrangement joins TRBV5-6 to TRBJ1-5, with a weak D call TRBD1 (5 bases). The CDR3 loop spans 14 amino acids. The ends were cut back, 2 bases at V and 5 bases at J, with 11 bases in the middle. Germline V gives CDR1 SGHDT, CDR2 YYEEEE. DNA for the CDR3: TGTGCCAGCAGCTTCTGGGGGGTCGATCAGCCCCAGCATTTT. This sequence encodes CASSFWGVDQPQHF.

This chain uses TRBV9 with TRBJ1-1; TRBD1 agrees at 9 bases. Looked up from germline, CDR1 is SGDLS and CDR2 is YYNGEE. The CDR3 is made up of 17 amino acids. V trimming: 4 bases; J trimming: 4 bases; junction bases outside the gene matches: 14. The CDR3 protein is CASSPAGTGRLFTEAFF. The CDR3 DNA sequence: TGTGCCAGCAGCCCAGCTGGGACAGGGCGGTTGTTCACTGAAGCTTTCTTT.

This chain uses TRBV6-5 with TRBJ1-6; D unresolved. The CDR3 has 16 amino acids. Looked up from germline, CDR1 is MNHEY and CDR2 is SVGAGI. Trimming left V 0 bases short and J 0 bases short, with 6 bases between. This CDR3 is CASSYSGLSYNSPLHF. CDR3 sequence (DNA): TGTGCCAGCAGTTACTCCGGACTCTCCTATAATTCACCCCTCCACTTT.

The chain uses TRBV14 and TRBJ1-1; D call uncertain. Trimming shortened V by 0 bases and J by 6 bases, and 14 bases separated the two germline ends. Germline V gene sequence: CDR1 SGHDN, CDR2 FVKESK. The CDR3 runs to 15 residues. CDR3 DNA: TGTGCCAGCAGCCAAGATATTGGCCGGAGGCCTGAAGCTTTCTTT. Translation: CASSQDIGRRPEAFF.

This sequence joins TRBV29-1 and TRBJ1-2; 10 nucleotides agree with TRBD1. Per the germline V gene, CDR1 is SQVTM and CDR2 is ANQGSEA. This CDR3 comprises 17 residues. Trimming cost V 4 bases and J 0 bases; bases outside gene matches: 11. The CDR3 loop reads CSVVAWTGGNTNYGYTF. In nucleotides, the CDR3 is TGCAGCGTTGTAGCGTGGACAGGGGGAAACACTAACTATGGCTACACCTTC.

This clone is a singleton in its sample. V gene TRBV19 combines with J gene TRBJ1-6; no clear D. The V gene's germline CDR1 is LNHDA and CDR2 SQIVND (reference sequence). The V end lost 6 bases, the J end lost 0 bases, and 12 bases lay between the germline ends. The CDR3 runs to 16 residues. The CDR3 loop is CASRPLGVSYNSPLHF. The CDR3 DNA is TGTGCCAGTAGACCTCTCGGGGTCTCCTATAATTCACCCCTCCACTTT.

The V gene is TRBV7-2, the J gene TRBJ1-1; D is undetermined. Deletions cut 1 base from V and 0 bases from J, with 9 bases between. The CDR3 totals 15 residues. Germline CDR1 SGHTA, CDR2 FQGNSA. CDR3 region: CASSLEELMNTEAFF. The CDR3 nucleotides are TGTGCCAGCAGCTTAGAAGAGCTTATGAACACTGAAGCTTTCTTT.